This TCR beta chain derives from a study of control samples from healthy donors and cancer patients. The repertoire was sequenced with immunoSEQ multiplex PCR; TCRdb's copy has only in-frame clones and lacks some. The sample consists of approximately 72,000 clones, 70% to 90% of them appearing once. This CDR3 contains 16 residues. Germline CDR1 and CDR2: SGHNT and YYREEE (reference sequence). Trimming took 0 bases from V and 3 from J, leaving 14 bases between them. This clone came up once. The rearrangement uses TRBV5-4 and TRBJ2-3; D gene ambiguous. Sequenced sample: blood. The receptor comes from a man over 45 in good health. CDR3 sequence reads: CASSLEWGLVTDTQYF. CDR3 in DNA: TGTGCCAGCAGCTTGGAGTGGGGTCTAGTTACAGATACGCAGTATTTT.